This TCR beta chain was captured by sequencing in a study of cytomegalovirus exposure and HLA in healthy donors. Whole-study context: In a previous analysis, approximately 110 million unique TCR beta sequences were found from some 200 million T cells.

Study-wide findings and caveats: A cluster of highly shared sequence variants was likely a sequencing artifact. In a later analysis, approximately 18,000 TCR beta sequences were associated with HLA alleles at 0.05 false discovery rate.

CDR1 and CDR2 from the germline V gene are MDHEN and SYDVKM. This CDR3 region has 16 residues. Trimming cost V 3 bases and J 6 bases; bases outside gene matches: 6. PCR involved 60 Vbeta and 13 Jbeta primers. The assay was immunoSEQ multiplex PCR, and TCRdb's table has in-frame clones only and misses some. Among about 180,000 clones listed, around 82% were seen once. As regards this clone: The antigen remains unidentified.

The chain combines TRBV28 with TRBJ2-2, with 11 bases that match TRBD1. Sequencing was done on a sample of PBMCs. The TCR was taken from a man between 60 and 75 years old in good health and CMV-seronegative. CDR3 loop: CASSFPRTGGSGELFF. The CDR3 nucleotides read TGTGCCAGCAGTTTTCCCCGGACAGGGGGCTCCGGGGAGCTGTTTTTT.